This T cell receptor beta chain was sequenced for a study of blood T cell repertoires in COVID-19. Study-wide background: PBMCs, B-cell-depleted T cells, or T cells were the source of the cDNA or gDNA that made up the material.

From germline, CDR1 is MGHRA and CDR2 YSYEKL. The CDR3 sequence is 14 residues long. Unmatched junction bases numbered 3, after V lost 0 bases and J lost 7 bases. Under the authors' procedure: Amplification of reference gene primers was used by the study to estimate nucleated cell counts. The repertoire was sequenced with immunoSEQ multiplex PCR; TCRdb's copy has only in-frame clones and lacks some. V, J and clone size are those of that table, while D and trimming were read from the DNA. The sample gives about 120,000 clones, 75% to 90% of which show up once; 15% to 20% is in the top ten. The TCR sequence derives from a human donor with acute or convalescent COVID-19. The donor label of this sample is uncertain. Sequenced material: peripheral blood. The chain is built from TRBV4-1 and TRBJ2-3, with TRBD2 matching over 8 bases. CDR3 region: CASSQEAGENTQYF. The CDR3 DNA reads TGCGCCAGCAGCCAAGAAGCGGGAGAGAATACGCAGTATTTT.